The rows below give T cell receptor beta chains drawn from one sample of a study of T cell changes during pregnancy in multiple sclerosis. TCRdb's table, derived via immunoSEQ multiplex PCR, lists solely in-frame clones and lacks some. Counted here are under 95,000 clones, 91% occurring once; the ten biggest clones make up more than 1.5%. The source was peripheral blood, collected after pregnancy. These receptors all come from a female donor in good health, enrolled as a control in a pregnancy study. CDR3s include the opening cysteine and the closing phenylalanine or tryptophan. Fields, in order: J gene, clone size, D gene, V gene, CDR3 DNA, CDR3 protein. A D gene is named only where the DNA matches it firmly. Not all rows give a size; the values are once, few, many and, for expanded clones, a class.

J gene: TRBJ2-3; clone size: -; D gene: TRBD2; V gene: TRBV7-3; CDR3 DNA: TGTGCCAGCAGCTTAGGGGGGACTAGCGGGAGTTACACGCAGTATTTT; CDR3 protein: CASSLGGTSGSYTQYF
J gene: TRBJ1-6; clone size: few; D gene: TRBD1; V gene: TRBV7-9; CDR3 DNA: TGTGCCAGCAGCTTGGCCGGGACAGGGTTGAGCTCACCCCTCCACTTT; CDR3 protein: CASSLAGTGLSSPLHF
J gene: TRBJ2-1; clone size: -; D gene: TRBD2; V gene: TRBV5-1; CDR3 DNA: TGCGCCAGCAGGGCTAGCGGGGACACCTACAATGAGCAGTTCTTC; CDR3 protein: CASRASGDTYNEQFF
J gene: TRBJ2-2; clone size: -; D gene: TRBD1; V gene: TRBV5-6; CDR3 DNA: TGTGCCAGCAGCCCAAACCTGGGACAGGGTCGCACCGGGGAGCTGTTTTTT; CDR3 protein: CASSPNLGQGRTGELFF
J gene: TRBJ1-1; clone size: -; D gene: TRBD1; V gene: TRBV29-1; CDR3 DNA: TGCAGCGTTGAAGACCCGGGACAGGGACCGAACACTGAAGCTTTCTTT; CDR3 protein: CSVEDPGQGPNTEAFF
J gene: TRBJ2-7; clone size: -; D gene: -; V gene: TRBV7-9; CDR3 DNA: TGTGCCAGCAGCTTAGATGCGGGGTGGGCCTACGAGCAGTACTTC; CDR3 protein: CASSLDAGWAYEQYF
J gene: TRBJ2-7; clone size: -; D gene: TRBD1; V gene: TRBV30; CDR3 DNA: TGTGCCTGGGAACAGGGGGCAGAGGAGCAGTACTTC; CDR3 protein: CAWEQGAEEQYF
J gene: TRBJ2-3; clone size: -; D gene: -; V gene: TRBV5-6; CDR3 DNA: TGTGCCAGCAGCCTCACAGATACGCAGTATTTT; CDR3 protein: CASSLTDTQYF
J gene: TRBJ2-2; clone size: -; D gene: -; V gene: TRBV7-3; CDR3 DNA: TGTGCCAGCACCCGAACGGGGAAAGAAAGCACCGGGGAGCTGTTTTTT; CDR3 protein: CASTRTGKESTGELFF
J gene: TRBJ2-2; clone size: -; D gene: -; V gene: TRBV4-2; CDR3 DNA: TGTGCCAGCAGCCAGAAACAGTCGAACACCGGGGAGCTGTTTTTT; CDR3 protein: CASSQKQSNTGELFF
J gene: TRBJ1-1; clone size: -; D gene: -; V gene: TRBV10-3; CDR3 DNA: TGTGCCATCAGTGAGTCTGAGGGCCGGGGGAACACTGAAGCTTTCTTT; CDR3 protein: CAISESEGRGNTEAFF
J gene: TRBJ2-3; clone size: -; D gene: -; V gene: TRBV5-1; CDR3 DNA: TGCGCCAGCAGCTCGCTTTTTGGCCACACAGATACGCAGTATTTT; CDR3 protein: CASSSLFGHTDTQYF
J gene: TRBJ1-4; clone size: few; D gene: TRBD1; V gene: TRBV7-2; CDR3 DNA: TGTGCCAGCAGCCGGGACAGGGATGAAAAACTGTTTTTT; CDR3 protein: CASSRDRDEKLFF
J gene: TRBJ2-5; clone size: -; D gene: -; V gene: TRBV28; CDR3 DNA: TGTGCCAGCAGTTTGGTGGGGTCTCGGGGGGAGACCCAGTACTTC; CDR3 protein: CASSLVGSRGETQYF
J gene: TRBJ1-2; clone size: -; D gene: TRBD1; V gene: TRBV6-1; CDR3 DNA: TGTGCCAGCAGTGTACAGGGGCTATATGGCTACACCTTC; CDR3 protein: CASSVQGLYGYTF
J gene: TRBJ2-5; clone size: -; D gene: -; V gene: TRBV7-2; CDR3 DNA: TGTGCCAGCAGCTTAAACGGGGTCCCCGAGACCCAGTACTTC; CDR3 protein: CASSLNGVPETQYF
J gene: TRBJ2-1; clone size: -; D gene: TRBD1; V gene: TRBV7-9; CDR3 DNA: TGTGCCAGCAATTACCGGGACAGGGGTATGAATGAGCAGTTCTTC; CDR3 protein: CASNYRDRGMNEQFF
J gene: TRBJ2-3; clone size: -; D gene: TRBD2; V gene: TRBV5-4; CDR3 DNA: TGTGCCAGCAGCTTTATAGCGGGCTCCACAGATACGCAGTATTTT; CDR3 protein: CASSFIAGSTDTQYF
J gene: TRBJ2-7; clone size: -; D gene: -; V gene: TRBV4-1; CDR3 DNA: TGCGCCAGCAGCCCGGATTCGCGGGGCCCAGCCTACGAGCAGTACTTC; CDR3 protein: CASSPDSRGPAYEQYF
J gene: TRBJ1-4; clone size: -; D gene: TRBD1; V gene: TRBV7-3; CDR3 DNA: TGTGCCAGCAGCTTAGGCGGAGGGGGCGCGGACGAAAAACTGTTTTTT; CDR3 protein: CASSLGGGGADEKLFF
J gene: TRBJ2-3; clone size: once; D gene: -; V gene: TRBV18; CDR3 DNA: TGTGCCAGCTCACCACCGGAGAGAGATACGCAGTATTTT; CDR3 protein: CASSPPERDTQYF
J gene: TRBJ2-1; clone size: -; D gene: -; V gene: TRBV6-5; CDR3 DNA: TGTGCCAGCAGTTATACCAAGTACGGTGAGCAGTTCTTC; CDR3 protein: CASSYTKYGEQFF
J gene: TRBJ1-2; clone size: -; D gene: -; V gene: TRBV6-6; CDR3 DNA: TGTGCCGGCCGCCCTACAGGGCAGCCTGGCTACACCTTC; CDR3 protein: CAGRPTGQPGYTF
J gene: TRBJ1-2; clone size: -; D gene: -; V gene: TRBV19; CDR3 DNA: TGTGCCAGTAGTCCCATAGATGGGGGGTCAGGGAGCTATGGCTACACCTTC; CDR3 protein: CASSPIDGGSGSYGYTF
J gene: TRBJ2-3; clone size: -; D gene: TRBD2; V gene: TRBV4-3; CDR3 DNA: TGCGCCAGCAGCCAAAGCGGGGGGATCACAGATACGCAGTATTTT; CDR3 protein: CASSQSGGITDTQYF
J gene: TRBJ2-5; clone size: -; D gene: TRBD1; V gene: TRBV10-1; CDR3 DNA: TGCGCCAGCCCGACAGGGGCCCAAGAGACCCAGTACTTC; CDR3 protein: CASPTGAQETQYF
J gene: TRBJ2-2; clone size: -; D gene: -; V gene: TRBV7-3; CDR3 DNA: TGTGCCACCGCCGGGGGTACCGGGGAGCTGTTTTTT; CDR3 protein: CATAGGTGELFF